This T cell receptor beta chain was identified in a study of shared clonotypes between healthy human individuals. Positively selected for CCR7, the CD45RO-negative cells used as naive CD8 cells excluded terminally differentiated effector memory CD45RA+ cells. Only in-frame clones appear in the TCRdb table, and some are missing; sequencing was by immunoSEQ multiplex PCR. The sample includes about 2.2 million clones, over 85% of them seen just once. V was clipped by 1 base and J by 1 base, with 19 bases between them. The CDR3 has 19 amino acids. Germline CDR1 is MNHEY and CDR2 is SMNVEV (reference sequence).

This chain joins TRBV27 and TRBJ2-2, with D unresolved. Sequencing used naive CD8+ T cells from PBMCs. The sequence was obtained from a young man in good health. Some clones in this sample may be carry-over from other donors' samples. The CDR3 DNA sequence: TGTGCCAGCAGTTTATTATTTAGGGCAGATCCTCAGAACACCGGGGAGCTGTTTTTT. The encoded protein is CASSLLFRADPQNTGELFF.